The 10 T cell receptor beta chains below all came from one sample that was sequenced in a study of blood T cell repertoires in COVID-19. The method was immunoSEQ multiplex PCR; TCRdb's version includes in-frame clones alone and lacks a portion of them. The sample shows about 40,000 clones, roughly 80% of them seen only once. The sequencing sample was made of peripheral blood. The receptors stem from a human donor with acute or convalescent COVID-19. The donor label of this sample is uncertain.

This chain links TRBV2 with TRBJ1-1, with a weak D call TRBD1 (5 bases). V was clipped by 5 bases and J by 4 bases, with 14 bases between them. CDR3 length: 14 amino acids. The germline V gene encodes CDR1 SNHLY and CDR2 FYNNEI. CDR3 DNA sequence: TGTGCCAGCAGTCTAGACAGCCGCGGCACTGAAGCTTTCTTT. As protein: CASSLDSRGTEAFF.

V gene TRBV5-1 combines with J gene TRBJ2-7; 9 bases line up with TRBD2. V trimming: 0 bases; J trimming: 5 bases; junction bases outside the gene matches: 6. This CDR3 is 15 amino acids long. The germline V gene encodes CDR1 SGHRS and CDR2 YFSETQ. Here the CDR3 DNA reads TGCGCCAGCAGCTTGGTGAGTAGCGGGAGCGACGAGCAGTACTTC. It codes for CASSLVSSGSDEQYF.

The V gene is TRBV27, the J gene TRBJ1-1, with a possible D match to TRBD1 (5 bases). The CDR3 covers 15 residues. CDR1 is MNHEY and CDR2 is SMNVEV in the germline V gene (reference sequence). V lost 3 bases and J lost 0, with 11 bases in between. The chain's CDR3 is CASSLGLFMNTEAFF. The CDR3 DNA reads TGTGCCAGCAGTTTGGGACTCTTCATGAACACTGAAGCTTTCTTT.

CDR3 protein: CASSESGTGRYRGYTF. CDR3 coding DNA: TGTGCCAGCAGTGAATCGGGGACAGGCAGGTATCGTGGCTACACCTTC. The chain uses TRBV25-1 and TRBJ1-2, with 8 bases that match TRBD1. Trimming took 1 base from V and 7 from J; bases not matched to a gene: 11. Germline CDR1 is MGHDK and CDR2 is SYGVNS. CDR3 size: 16 residues.

This chain links TRBV27 with TRBJ1-2, with D possibly matching TRBD1 (6 bases). Germline lookup yields CDR1 MNHEY and CDR2 SMNVEV (reference sequence). There are 16 residues in the CDR3. Trimming removed 6 bases at V and 8 bases at J, with 25 bases between. In DNA form, the CDR3 reads TGTGCCAGCAGACGGGTCCGTGAGATGGGGGCGCGAGGCTACACCTTC. Its protein product is CASRRVREMGARGYTF.

The count of this clone is one. The V and J genes are TRBV7-2 and TRBJ2-7, with a possible D match to TRBD2 (5 bases). V lost 4 bases to trimming and J lost 6 bases, with 13 bases between them. CDR3 length: 13 residues. Germline CDR1 reads SGHTA; CDR2 reads FQGNSA. The CDR3 DNA is TGTGCCAGCAGCTCCGGGAAAGGAGGCGAGCAGTACTTC. It is translated as CASSSGKGGEQYF. The whole variable domain, remainder taken from reference TRBV7-2 and TRBJ2-7, is GAGVSQSPSNKVTEKGKDVELRCDPISGHTALYWYRQSLGQGLEFLIYFQGNSAPDKSGLPSDRFSAERTGGSVSTLTIQRTQQEDSAVYLCASSSGKGGEQYFGPGTRLTVT.

The chain employs TRBV19 and TRBJ1-4; TRBD1 aligns across 11 bases. The CDR3 runs to 13 residues. V dropped 8 bases and J dropped 7; count of bases not matched to a gene: 3. Germline assignment: CDR1 LNHDA and CDR2 SQIVND (reference sequence). The chain's CDR3 is CASAGTGGEKLFF. The CDR3 DNA sequence: TGTGCCAGTGCGGGGACAGGGGGTGAAAAACTGTTTTTT.

The rearrangement joins TRBV3-1 (or the pseudogene TRBV3-2) to TRBJ2-6; 7 bases fit TRBD1. The germline CDR1 and CDR2 sequences are LGHDT and YNNKEL (reference sequence). The CDR3 is made up of 16 amino acids. V was clipped by 4 bases and J by 2 bases; unmatched bases: 5. The CDR3 protein is CASSPDRDTGANVLTF. The CDR3 DNA reads as TGTGCCAGCAGCCCCGACAGGGACACTGGGGCCAACGTCCTGACTTTC.

The chain has TRBV19 and TRBJ2-1, with 9 positions matching TRBD2. CDR3 size: 20 residues. From germline, CDR1 is LNHDA and CDR2 SQIVND (reference sequence). Germline trimming cut 3 bases from V and 7 bases from J; bases unmatched to any gene: 22. The chain's CDR3 is CASSMRGGTGTGTRSNEQFF. The CDR3 bases are TGTGCCAGTAGTATGCGGGGGGGGACTGGGACTGGGACTAGATCTAATGAGCAGTTCTTC. Full variable domain (missing parts from reference TRBV19 and TRBJ2-1): DGGITQSPKYLFRKEGQNVTLSCEQNLNHDAMYWYRQDPGQGLRLIYYSQIVNDFQKGDIAEGYSVSREKKESFPLTVTSAQKNPTAFYLCASSMRGGTGTGTRSNEQFFGPGTRLTVL.

The chain joins TRBV18 to TRBJ2-7; no definite D call. V lost 4 bases and J 2 bases, leaving 21 bases between the germline ends. Germline CDR1 reads KGHSH; CDR2 reads LQKENI. This CDR3 is built from 17 residues. The CDR3 reads CASSLGDRSDLTYEQYF. As DNA, the CDR3 is TGTGCCAGCTCACTTGGCGACCGGAGCGATCTGACCTACGAGCAGTACTTC. Based on the CDR3 plus reference TRBV18 and TRBJ2-7, the full variable domain is NAGVMQNPRHLVRRRGQEARLRCSPMKGHSHVYWYRQLPEEGLKFMVYLQKENIIDESGMPKERFSAEFPKEGPSILRIQQVVRGDSAAYFCASSLGDRSDLTYEQYFGPGTRLTVT.